The 30 T cell receptor beta chains reported below all come from one sample, sequenced in a study of T cells in Graves' hyperthyroidism and ophthalmopathy. Authors of the study amplified TCR beta CDR3 regions from RNA transcripts. Initially, a first-round RT-PCR of the TCR CDR3 employed the HTBI primer set. MiXCR was run by TCRdb on the multiplex PCR reads, yielding one entry per CDR3 protein. This table holds some 500,000 distinct CDR3 sequences, around a quarter found once. Sequenced: blood. All receptors come from a woman between 25 and 40 years old with Graves' ophthalmopathy.

This clonotype was detected many times. The chain joins TRBV9 to TRBJ2-7; D may match TRBD1 or TRBD2 (6 bases each). The CDR3 consists of 15 residues. Per germline, CDR1 SGDLS and CDR2 YYNGEE. V was trimmed by 0 bases and J by 3 bases, leaving 13 bases between them. The CDR3 protein is CASSVEGGADYEQYF. The CDR3 DNA follows: TGTGCCAGCAGCGTAGAGGGGGGTGCGGACTACGAGCAGTACTTC. Together with reference TRBV9 and TRBJ2-7, the CDR3 gives the full variable domain: DSGVTQTPKHLITATGQRVTLRCSPRSGDLSVYWYQQSLDQGLQFLIQYYNGEERAKGNILERFSAQQFPDLHSELNLSSLELGDSALYFCASSVEGGADYEQYFGPGTRLTVT.

The chain uses TRBV5-1 and TRBJ2-3; D is ambiguous. The CDR3 has 13 residues. The germline V and J ends were trimmed by 1 base and 3 bases, with 6 bases remaining between them. Per the germline V gene, CDR1 is SGHRS and CDR2 is YFSETQ. The CDR3 region is CASSLWGTDTQYF. CDR3 DNA: TGCGCCAGCAGCTTGTGGGGAACAGATACGCAGTATTTT.

The gene calls are TRBV20-1 and TRBJ2-2, with 8 bases lining up with TRBD2. Germline V lookup: CDR1 DFQATT, CDR2 SNEGSKA (reference sequence). CDR3 length: 15 amino acids. The V gene end was trimmed by 5 bases and the J gene end by 0 bases; junction bases not matched to a gene: 5. The DNA of the CDR3 is TGCAGTGCTGCCAGCGGGAGTACGAACACCGGGGAGCTGTTTTTT. Protein sequence: CSAASGSTNTGELFF.

As for this clonotype: An end of the junction does not agree with germline; a read error may underlie this. The V gene is TRBV6-1, the J gene TRBJ1-1, with no clear D. This CDR3 is built from 15 residues. Per germline, CDR1 MNHNS and CDR2 SASEGT. The DNA for the CDR3 is TGTGGCAGCAGCTCGCTGCAGAATATGAACACTGAGGCTTTCTTT. Translation gives CGSSSLQNMNTEAFF.

This clonotype was detected many times. The chain has TRBV29-1 and TRBJ2-7; 10 positions agree with TRBD1. Germline V gives CDR1 SQVTM, CDR2 ANQGSEA. The CDR3 is 19 amino acids. The J segment lost 1 base and the V segment lost 1 base, leaving 16 bases of the junction unmatched. Written as DNA, the CDR3 is TGCAGCGTTGAAGCTCTGGGACAGGGGTCCCTTTTCTCGTCCTACGAGCAGTACTTC. Translation: CSVEALGQGSLFSSYEQYF.

The rearrangement uses TRBV11-2 and TRBJ2-7; D not resolved. CDR3 length: 15 residues. Trimming removed 1 base at V and 2 bases at J, with 12 bases between. From germline, CDR1 is SGHAT and CDR2 FQNNGV. The CDR3 DNA reads TGTGCCAGCAGCTTAGGTAACACGATTACCTACGAGCAGTACTTC. This sequence encodes CASSLGNTITYEQYF.

The chain carries TRBV7-9 and TRBJ1-3; D remains ambiguous. This CDR3 comprises 12 residues. Germline values: CDR1 SEHNR, CDR2 FQNEAQ (reference sequence). V shed 3 bases and J shed 8 bases, with 8 bases lying between them. CDR3 sequence: CASSLYRDTIYF. The CDR3 coding sequence is TGTGCCAGCAGCTTGTATCGGGACACCATATATTTT. The complete variable domain, with remaining parts taken from reference TRBV7-9 and TRBJ1-3, reads DTGVSQNPRHKITKRGQNVTFRCDPISEHNRLYWYRQTLGQGPEFLTYFQNEAQLEKSRLLSDRFSAERPKGSFSTLEIQRTEQGDSAMYLCASSLYRDTIYFGEGSWLTVV.

This clonotype has at least ten counts. The rearrangement links TRBV20-1 to TRBJ1-5, with D maybe TRBD1 (5 bases). The CDR3 runs 14 residues. The V and J ends lost 0 bases and 7 bases respectively, with 13 bases between them. CDR1 is DFQATT, CDR2 SNEGSKA, per germline (reference sequence). The CDR3 DNA sequence: TGCAGTGCTAGAGATCGCGGAGGGACCCAGCCCCAGCATTTT. Encoded protein: CSARDRGGTQPQHF.

The chain joins TRBV7-9 to TRBJ1-1; weak D call: TRBD1 (6 bases). The germline CDR1 and CDR2 sequences are SEHNR and FQNEAQ (reference sequence). CDR3 length: 15 amino acids. V gave up 6 bases and J gave up 0 bases, with 14 bases separating them. This CDR3 reads CASRPKDRLNTEAFF. DNA for the CDR3: TGTGCCAGCAGGCCTAAGGACAGACTGAACACTGAAGCTTTCTTT. Full variable domain (rest looked up from reference TRBV7-9 and TRBJ1-1): DTGVSQNPRHKITKRGQNVTFRCDPISEHNRLYWYRQTLGQGPEFLTYFQNEAQLEKSRLLSDRFSAERPKGSFSTLEIQRTEQGDSAMYLCASRPKDRLNTEAFFGQGTRLTVV.

The chain uses TRBV6-1 and TRBJ2-5; the D call may be TRBD1 or TRBD2 (5 bases each). Germline lookup yields CDR1 MNHNS and CDR2 SASEGT. There are 15 residues in the CDR3. V lost 6 bases, J lost 3 bases, and 17 bases lay in between. CDR3 protein: CASSPGGRDEETQYF. DNA for the CDR3: TGTGCCAGCAGCCCCGGTGGCAGGGACGAAGAGACCCAGTACTTC.

The chain uses TRBV6-2 or TRBV6-3 and TRBJ2-7; D gene unclear. Trimming took 6 bases from V and 3 from J, leaving 15 bases between them. Germline CDR1 and CDR2: MNHEY and SVGEGT. The CDR3 has 14 amino acids. This CDR3 is CASSPIARVYEQYF. In nucleotides, the CDR3 is TGTGCCAGCAGCCCCATCGCAAGAGTCTACGAGCAGTACTTC.

Ten or more counts support this clonotype. This chain joins TRBV6-1 and TRBJ1-1; 7 bases align to TRBD1. From germline, CDR1 is MNHNS and CDR2 SASEGT. The CDR3 consists of 13 residues. The V gene end was trimmed by 8 bases and the J gene end by 0 bases; junction bases not matched to a gene: 3. The CDR3 loop reads CASWDRMNTEAFF. DNA for the CDR3: TGTGCCAGCTGGGACAGAATGAACACTGAAGCTTTCTTT.

At least ten counts were recorded for this clonotype. The rearrangement joins TRBV2 to TRBJ2-5; 8 nucleotides line up with TRBD2. The CDR3 extends over 14 amino acids. The V and J ends lost 8 bases and 2 bases, in that order; junction bases with no gene match: 7. The germline V gene has CDR1 SNHLY and CDR2 FYNNEI. CDR3 coding DNA: TGTGCCAGCCTGCGCGCGGGGGGACAAGAGACCCAGTACTTC. It is translated as CASLRAGGQETQYF.

The V and J genes are TRBV7-6 and TRBJ1-1; D may be TRBD1 (5 bases). Germline lookup yields CDR1 SGHVS and CDR2 FNYEAQ. The CDR3 is 14 residues long. Trimming removed 2 bases at V and 1 base at J, with 8 bases between. The CDR3 bases are TGTGCCAGCAGCTTAAACCAGGGGAACACTGAAGCTTTCTTT. Translation: CASSLNQGNTEAFF.

This clonotype was recorded at least ten times. The rearrangement links TRBV30 to TRBJ1-2; TRBD1 agrees at 12 bases. V was pared by 5 bases and J by 8 bases, with 6 bases of the junction left unmatched. The CDR3 loop spans 13 amino acids. The V gene's germline CDR1 is GTSNPN and CDR2 SVGIG (reference sequence). CDR3 coding DNA: TGTGCCTGGGAGGGACAGGGGGCGATCGGCTACACCTTC. The encoded protein is CAWEGQGAIGYTF.

Worth noting for this clonotype: A much larger clone differs from this one at a single base, so this may be a read error. No conserved phenylalanine or tryptophan is present at the end of the CDR3, so a read error is the likely explanation. The chain joins TRBV29-1 to TRBJ1-1; D ambiguous. CDR1 is SQVTM, CDR2 ANQGSEA, per germline. The CDR3 has 14 residues. CDR3 residues: CIVDPQAPNTEAFL. The CDR3, as DNA: TGCATCGTTGATCCCCAGGCACCGAACACTGAAGCTTTCCTT.

About this clonotype: Sequence at one end of the junction differs from germline and may be a read error. The CDR3 protein is CASSSTGETKYF. CDR3 in DNA: TGTGCCAGCAGCTCCACAGGGGAGACCAAGTACTTC. The rearrangement uses TRBV11-2 and TRBJ2-5; 7 bases are a match to TRBD1. Germline V gene sequence: CDR1 SGHAT, CDR2 FQNNGV. This CDR3 spans 12 amino acids.

The table lists this clonotype with many counts. The chain couples TRBV4-1 to TRBJ2-7; D remains ambiguous. CDR3 length: 17 amino acids. The V end lost 0 bases, the J end lost 5 bases, and 20 bases lay between the germline ends. CDR1 MGHRA and CDR2 YSYEKL come from the germline V gene. The DNA of the CDR3 is TGCGCCAGCAGCCAAGATCTTGGGCAGATTCTCTTCGACGAGCAGTACTTC. This codes for CASSQDLGQILFDEQYF.

This clonotype has at least ten counts. The chain carries TRBV6-2 or TRBV6-3 and TRBJ2-5; no clear D gene. V was pared by 6 bases and J by 9 bases, with 14 bases between. The CDR3 sequence is 12 residues long. Germline V gene lookup returns CDR1 MNHEY and CDR2 SVGEGT. The DNA for the CDR3 is TGTGCCAGCAGCGCTTCCGACGAGTCCCAGTACTTC. Translation: CASSASDESQYF.

This clonotype was seen at least ten times. This chain links TRBV5-1 with TRBJ1-1; TRBD1 agrees at 8 bases. The CDR3 totals 15 residues. V was clipped by 2 bases and J by 5 bases; unmatched bases: 8. The germline V gene has CDR1 SGHRS and CDR2 YFSETQ. The CDR3 region is CASSLIGQGGTEAFF. In DNA, the CDR3 is TGCGCCAGCAGCTTAATCGGACAGGGCGGGACTGAAGCTTTCTTT.

This clonotype was found many times. The genes are TRBV6-1 and TRBJ2-5; possibly TRBD1 for D (5 bases). In germline, CDR1 is MNHNS, CDR2 SASEGT. Trimming took 1 base from V and 5 from J, leaving 11 bases between them. This CDR3 spans 14 amino acids. Here the CDR3 reads CASSEELYRETQYF. CDR3 DNA: TGTGCCAGCAGTGAAGAGCTTTACAGGGAGACCCAGTACTTC.

This chain links TRBV30 with TRBJ2-7; weak D call: TRBD2 (6 bases). The CDR3 length is 13 residues. CDR1 GTSNPN and CDR2 SVGIG come from the germline V gene (reference sequence). V was pared by 5 bases and J by 0 bases, with 11 bases between. This chain's CDR3 is CAWETGLSYEQYF. The CDR3 region has the DNA TGTGCCTGGGAAACGGGACTCTCCTACGAGCAGTACTTC.

This clonotype was observed at least ten times. The chain joins TRBV12-3 or TRBV12-4 to TRBJ2-5; 7 bases map to TRBD2. V shed 4 bases and J 5 bases; nucleotides not matched to a gene: 7. The CDR3 covers 14 residues. CDR3 coding DNA: TGTGCCAGCAGTTCCCCTTGGGGGGGGGAGACCCAGTACTTC. Translated, it gives CASSSPWGGETQYF.

This chain connects TRBV2 to TRBJ1-2; 10 bases agree with TRBD1. With V trimmed by 8 bases and J by 6 bases, 15 bases remained unmatched. Per the germline V gene, CDR1 is SNHLY and CDR2 is FYNNEI. The CDR3 sequence is 16 residues long. The CDR3 nucleotides are TGTGCCAGCTCTGTCTCGACAGGGGGCATGGGCAATGGCTACACCTTC. Amino acids: CASSVSTGGMGNGYTF.

This clonotype was observed many times. The chain combines TRBV7-2 with TRBJ2-5; 10 bases match TRBD2. V lost 5 bases, J lost 1 base, and 4 bases stayed unmatched. Germline V gene lookup returns CDR1 SGHTA and CDR2 FQGNSA. The CDR3 spans 15 residues. The CDR3 is CASSQRLAGQETQYF. The CDR3 DNA sequence: TGTGCCAGCAGCCAGCGACTAGCGGGCCAAGAGACCCAGTACTTC.

This rearrangement joins TRBV12-3 or TRBV12-4 to TRBJ2-3, with 7 bases lining up with TRBD1. The CDR3 consists of 16 residues. J gave up 6 bases and V 5 bases, and 14 bases lay outside the gene matches. The CDR3 sequence is CASSVGPNRGGDTQYF. CDR3 nucleotides: TGTGCCAGCAGTGTTGGCCCTAACAGGGGCGGGGATACGCAGTATTTT.

The gene calls are TRBV5-1 and TRBJ1-2, with a possible D match to TRBD1 (5 bases). The CDR3 is 15 amino acids. Germline V gene sequence: CDR1 SGHRS, CDR2 YFSETQ. The V end was cut by 7 bases, the J end by 0 bases, with 16 bases between. The CDR3 DNA reads as TGCGCCAGCTTCGACGAAGGGGAAGCTAACTATGGCTACACCTTC. The encoded protein is CASFDEGEANYGYTF.

V and J are TRBV6-1 and TRBJ2-7; 7 bases match TRBD2. Trimming at V came to 1 base and at J to 2 bases, leaving 8 bases not matched to a gene. Germline V lookup: CDR1 MNHNS, CDR2 SASEGT. The CDR3 length is 16 residues. The CDR3 sequence is CASSEGAGRGAYEQYF. The CDR3 region has the DNA TGTGCCAGCAGTGAAGGCGCGGGACGGGGGGCCTACGAGCAGTACTTC.

The sample holds many counts of this clonotype. The rearrangement links TRBV15 to TRBJ1-5; D is ambiguous. Per the germline V gene, CDR1 is LNHNV and CDR2 is YYDKDF (reference sequence). V lost 1 base and J 2 bases, leaving 12 bases between the germline ends. The CDR3 is 16 residues long. CDR3 sequence: CATSRVGNRGNQPQHF. The CDR3 coding sequence is TGTGCCACCAGCAGAGTGGGGAACAGAGGCAATCAGCCCCAGCATTTT. Using reference TRBV15 and TRBJ1-5 for the parts outside the CDR3, the full variable domain is DAMVIQNPRYQVTQFGKPVTLSCSQTLNHNVMYWYQQKSSQAPKLLFHYYDKDFNNEADTPDNFQSRRPNTSFCFLDIRSPGLGDTAMYLCATSRVGNRGNQPQHFGDGTRLSIL.

This clonotype came up many times. The rearrangement joins TRBV12-3 or TRBV12-4 to TRBJ1-2; D remains unclear. The V end lost 2 bases, the J end lost 3 bases, and 4 bases lay between the germline ends. The CDR3 totals 12 residues. CDR3: CASSLNDYGYTF. For the CDR3, the DNA is TGTGCCAGCAGTTTAAACGACTATGGCTACACCTTC.